This entry features one TCR beta chain sequence. Its antigen has not been determined. Base qualities were left out, and no much larger clone turns up one base away. The data are from a study of human T cells and chemical hapten exposure (dated by TCRdb to the early 2020s). Background on the whole study: For sensitization, 2% DPC in acetone was applied to a 2 cm by 2 cm area of upper inner arm skin. Blood samples were taken from patients before sensitization (week 0) and then at 2, 6 and about 24 weeks after DPC sensitization. Twenty-nine alopecia patients gave blood for TCR sequencing at one to four time points (pre-sensitization, 2, 6 and 24 weeks). Alopecia areata with under or over 50% scalp involvement, alopecia totalis and alopecia universalis were represented in the patient cohort, which was mostly female. Patients additionally received weekly therapeutic DPC doses to the scalp throughout the roughly 23-week study period. Patch testing was performed on the upper back with Finn chambers containing 0.01% DPC, and the patch tests were scored after 6 days according to International Contact Dermatitis Research Group standards. This study followed changes in the peripheral blood TCR repertoire in vivo during primary and secondary sensitization of alopecia patients to the hapten diphenylcyclopropenone (DPC). Libraries were pooled for sequencing, and variation in per-sample TCR yields was attributed mainly to small differences in library volumes within the pool.

Taken with the paper, the label for time point translates to: patch test 1, 2 weeks after DPC sensitization. The sample's treatment or condition label, decoded: therapeutic diphenylcyclopropenone sensitization with weekly scalp DPC. At every patch-test visit, the blood draw took place before the patch test was put on. Eligible patients were aged 18 to 70, diagnosed with alopecia, deemed suitable for DPC therapy, and excluded if pregnant. Total RNA was isolated from unfractionated whole blood collected in Tempus Blood RNA tubes. Library preparation was by RACE. This sample was sequenced with a NextSeq 500. During library preparation, unique molecular identifiers were attached to individual cDNA molecules so that TCRs could be counted quantitatively and reproducibly. Each blood RNA sample was used to sequence both TCR alpha and TCR beta chains. Turning to the authors' computational methods: A median of about 89,000 TCRs per sample was observed, with a range of 23,224 to 690,600. The Decombinator software suite was used to annotate V, J and CDR3 in the TCR reads. For PS versus PT1 abundance plots, all samples were subsampled to the same number of TCRs (28,000). TCRs were defined as expanded if absent before sensitization and observed at least eight times at the 2-week time point. TCRdb took the public reads, trimmed them with fastp at Q25, ran MiXCR for clone calling and kept in-frame beta chains. Rows are unified per CDR3 protein, each entry keeping the most common DNA and genes. For this entry, the V and J calls and clone size follow TCRdb and not the study's own pipeline. In all, the sample holds 65,000 to 80,000 distinct CDR3 sequences, and 10% of those were seen once. Around 1.5% of the sample belongs to the ten largest clones.

Paper-wide results and their limitations: A positive correlation was found between the number of PT1 expanded TCRs and patch test score, with significance reached at thresholds 8, 16 and 32 but not 4. Expanded TCRs formed significantly more large CDR3 similarity clusters than pre-sensitization or healthy control sets, consistent with antigen-driven responses. After repeated subsampling, changes were observed in the strength of the expansion versus patch-test correlation and in the threshold at which the correlation became significant. Because all patients had alopecia, a presumed autoimmune disease, the immune response of the patients might differ from that of healthy individuals. DPC sensitization did not change how many TCRs were above 1 in 1000 frequency, and no evidence was found of alterations in global repertoire structure.

The clonotype was recovered from a woman aged 50 to 60 with alopecia areata. Some clones in this sample may be carry-over from other donors' samples. Sequenced material: whole blood, taken in connection with sensitization to the hapten diphenylcyclopropenone (DPC).

The sequenced DNA: TGTGCCAGCTCACCAGGGGGATACGAGCAGTTCTTC. Its amino acids are CASSPGGYEQFF. The rearranged chain carries TRBV18 and TRBJ2-1; the D gene could be either TRBD1 or TRBD2, each agreeing at 5 bases. V gives up 2 bases and J gives up 10 bases, and the segment between their germline ends measures 9 bases. The germline V gene provides CDR1 KGHSH and CDR2 LQKENI. The CDR3, cysteine through phenylalanine, is 12 amino acids long. The retained sequence is limited to the CDR3, 36 bases, with the frame set at the first base.